The clone carrying this TCR beta chain was recorded once. This entry belongs to a study of technical replicates of blood from a handful of donors. Data came from immunoSEQ multiplex PCR; TCRdb stores just in-frame clones and leaves some out. The table shows roughly 80,000 clones, with 95% to 96% occurring only once. CDR1 and CDR2 (germline): MGHDK, SYGVNS. The J segment lost 6 bases and the V segment lost 1 base, leaving 9 bases of the junction unmatched. The CDR3 extends over 16 amino acids. This chain uses TRBV25-1 with TRBJ2-1; TRBD1 matches 7 bases. Sequenced input: T cells isolated from PBMCs. The sequence came from a human donor in good health. The CDR3 protein is CASSESRYAGGNEQFF. CDR3 nucleotide sequence: TGTGCCAGCAGTGAATCTCGGTACGCAGGGGGCAATGAGCAGTTCTTC.